Each of the 6 T cell receptor beta chains below was sequenced from the same sample in a study of T cells expressing NK-cell markers. TCRdb reanalyzed the 5' RACE reads, giving one entry per CDR3 protein sequence and no DNA. The sample includes about 160,000 distinct CDR3 sequences. The specimen sequenced was blood T cells: a sorted CD56 or NKG2C T cell subset, CD4+ or CD8+ T cells, or bulk PBMC T cells (not recorded which). Receptors originate from a man aged 18-69 years in good health.

The V call is TRBV20-1, the J call TRBJ2-1; the D call of TRBD1 rests on TCRdb alone, since no DNA is present to check it. This CDR3 is 15 amino acids long. Germline V gives CDR1 DFQATT, CDR2 SNEGSKA (reference sequence). The CDR3: CSARDPGVMDNEQFF.

The chain recombines TRBV5-5 with TRBJ1-1; TCRdb lists TRBD1, though no DNA is available to test this call. Germline V gene data show CDR1 as SGHKS and CDR2 as YYEKEE (reference sequence). The CDR3 length is 16 residues. CDR3 sequence reads: CASSLTPGVRDTEAFF. Full variable domain (remainder filled in from reference TRBV5-5 and TRBJ1-1): DAGVTQSPTHLIKTRGQQVTLRCSPISGHKSVSWYQQVLGQGPQFIFQYYEKEERGRGNFPDRFSARQFPNYSSELNVNALLLGDSALYLCASSLTPGVRDTEAFFGQGTRLTVV.

The chain combines TRBV6-5 with TRBJ1-2. The CDR3 consists of 15 residues. Germline CDR1 MNHEY, CDR2 SVGAGI. CDR3 residues: CASSYSIGSNYGYTF.

V and J are TRBV12-3 or TRBV12-4 and TRBJ2-7. The CDR3 consists of 14 residues. This chain's CDR3 is CASSLDLYGNEQYF.

The CDR3 is CASSLGLAYEQYF. This rearrangement joins TRBV7-8 to TRBJ2-7; without DNA, the TCRdb call of TRBD2 cannot be checked. Germline CDR1 and CDR2: SGHVS and FQNEAQ. The CDR3 extends over 13 amino acids.

The rearrangement links TRBV5-1 to TRBJ1-2. This CDR3 has 14 residues. The V gene's germline CDR1 is SGHRS and CDR2 YFSETQ. The CDR3 protein is CASGEGQGLDGYTF.